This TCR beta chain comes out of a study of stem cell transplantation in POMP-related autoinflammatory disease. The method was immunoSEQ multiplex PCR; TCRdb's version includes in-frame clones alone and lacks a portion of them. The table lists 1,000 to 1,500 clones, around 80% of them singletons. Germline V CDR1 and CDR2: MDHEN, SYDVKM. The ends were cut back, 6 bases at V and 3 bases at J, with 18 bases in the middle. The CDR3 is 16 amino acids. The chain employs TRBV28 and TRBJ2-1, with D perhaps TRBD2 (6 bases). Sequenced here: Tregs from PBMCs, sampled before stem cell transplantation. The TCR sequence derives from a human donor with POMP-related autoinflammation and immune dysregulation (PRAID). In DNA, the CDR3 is TGTGCCAGCAGGATCCTCGGGGGAGCTAGCTACAATGAGCAGTTCTTC. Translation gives CASRILGGASYNEQFF.